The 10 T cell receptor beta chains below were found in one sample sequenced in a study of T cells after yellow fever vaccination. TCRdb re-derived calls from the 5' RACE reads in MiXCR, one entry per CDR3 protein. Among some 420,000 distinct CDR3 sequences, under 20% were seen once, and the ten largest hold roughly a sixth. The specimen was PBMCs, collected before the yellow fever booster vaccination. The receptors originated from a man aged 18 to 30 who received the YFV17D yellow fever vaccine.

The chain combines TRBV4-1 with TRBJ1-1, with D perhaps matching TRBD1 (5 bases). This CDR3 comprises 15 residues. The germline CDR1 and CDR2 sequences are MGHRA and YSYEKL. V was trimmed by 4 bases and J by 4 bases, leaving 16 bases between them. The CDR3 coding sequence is TGCGCCAGCAGCCCTTCGCGGGGGGTCGGCACTGAAGCTTTCTTT. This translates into CASSPSRGVGTEAFF.

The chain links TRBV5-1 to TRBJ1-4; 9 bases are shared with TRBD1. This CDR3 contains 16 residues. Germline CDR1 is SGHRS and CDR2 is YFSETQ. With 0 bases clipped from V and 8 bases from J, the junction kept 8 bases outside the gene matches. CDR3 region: CASSLGTGDLREKLFF. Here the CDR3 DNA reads TGCGCCAGCAGCTTGGGGACAGGGGATCTAAGGGAAAAACTGTTTTTT.

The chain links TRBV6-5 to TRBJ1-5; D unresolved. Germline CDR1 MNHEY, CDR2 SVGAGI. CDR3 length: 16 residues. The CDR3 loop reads CVSVLADQYSNQPQHF. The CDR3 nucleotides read TGTGTCTCGGTCTTGGCAGACCAATATAGCAATCAGCCCCAGCATTTT.

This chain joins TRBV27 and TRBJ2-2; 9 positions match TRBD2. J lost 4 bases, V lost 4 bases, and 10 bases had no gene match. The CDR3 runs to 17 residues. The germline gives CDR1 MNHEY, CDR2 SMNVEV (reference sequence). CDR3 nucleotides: TGTGCCAGCAGTTCTACTGGACTAGCGTACACCACCGGGGAGCTGTTTTTT. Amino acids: CASSSTGLAYTTGELFF.

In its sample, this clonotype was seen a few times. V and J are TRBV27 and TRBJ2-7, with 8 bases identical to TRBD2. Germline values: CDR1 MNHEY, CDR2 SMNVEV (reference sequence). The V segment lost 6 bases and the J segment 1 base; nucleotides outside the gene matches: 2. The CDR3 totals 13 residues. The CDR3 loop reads CASRLAVSYEQYF. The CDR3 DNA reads TGTGCCAGCAGACTAGCGGTATCCTACGAGCAGTACTTC.

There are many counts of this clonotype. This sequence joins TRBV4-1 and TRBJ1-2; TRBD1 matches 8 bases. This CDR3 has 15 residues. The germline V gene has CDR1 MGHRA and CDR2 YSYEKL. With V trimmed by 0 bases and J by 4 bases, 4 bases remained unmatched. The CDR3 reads CASSQEGQVIYGYTF. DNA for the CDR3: TGCGCCAGCAGCCAAGAGGGACAGGTCATCTATGGCTACACCTTC.

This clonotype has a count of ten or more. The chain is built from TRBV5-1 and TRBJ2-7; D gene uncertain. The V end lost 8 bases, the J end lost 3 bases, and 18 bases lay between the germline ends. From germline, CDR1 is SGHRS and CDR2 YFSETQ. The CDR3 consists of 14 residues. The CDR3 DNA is TGCGCCAGTGCAGGAAACGAGGCGCTCTACGAGCAGTACTTC. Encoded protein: CASAGNEALYEQYF.

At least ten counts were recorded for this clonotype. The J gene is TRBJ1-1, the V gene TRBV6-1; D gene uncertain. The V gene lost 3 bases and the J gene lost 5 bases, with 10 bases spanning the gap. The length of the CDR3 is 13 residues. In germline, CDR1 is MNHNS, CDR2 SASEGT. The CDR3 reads CASSDRALTEAFF. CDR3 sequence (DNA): TGTGCCAGCAGTGATAGGGCTCTGACTGAAGCTTTCTTT.

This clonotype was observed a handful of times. The CDR3 here is CASSQMLGTGELFF. DNA for the CDR3: TGCGCCAGCAGCCAAATGTTGGGAACGGGGGAGCTGTTTTTT. The rearrangement joins TRBV4-1 to TRBJ2-2, with D unresolved. Trimming took off 2 bases at V and 8 bases at J, with 12 bases between the two ends. This CDR3 comprises 14 residues. Germline V gives CDR1 MGHRA, CDR2 YSYEKL.

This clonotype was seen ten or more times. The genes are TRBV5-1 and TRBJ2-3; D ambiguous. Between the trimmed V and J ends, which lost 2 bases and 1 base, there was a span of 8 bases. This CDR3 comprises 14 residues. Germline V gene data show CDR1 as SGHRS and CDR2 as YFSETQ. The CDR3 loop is CASSFERGTDTQYF. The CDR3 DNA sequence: TGCGCCAGCAGCTTCGAACGAGGCACAGATACGCAGTATTTT.